This TCR beta chain was captured in a study of cytomegalovirus exposure and HLA in healthy donors. The overall study: According to later analysis, the same platform produced the approximately 120 validation and some 680 first-cohort repertoires.

The germline V gene has CDR1 GTSNPN and CDR2 SVGIG (reference sequence). The V and J ends lost 1 base and 13 bases, in that order; junction bases with no gene match: 6. The CDR3 runs 12 residues. The donors were part of the 120-subject validation cohort, which stood apart from the roughly 670-subject first cohort. Sequenced by immunoSEQ multiplex PCR; TCRdb stores in-frame clones only, minus some. Of over 85,000 clones in the sample, 70% to 90% were seen once. V is TRBV30 and J is TRBJ1-5; TRBD1 matches 8 bases. The sequenced sample was PBMCs. This receptor was obtained from a woman in her thirties in good health and CMV-seropositive. The CDR3 loop is CAWSDSRGHQHF. CDR3 nucleotides: TGTGCCTGGAGTGATAGCAGGGGGCATCAGCATTTT. The entire variable domain, with the rest obtained from reference TRBV30 and TRBJ1-5, is as follows: SQTIHQWPATLVQPVGSPLSLECTVEGTSNPNLYWYRQAAGRGLQLLFYSVGIGQISSEVPQNLSASRPQDRQFILSSKKLLLSDSGFYLCAWSDSRGHQHFGDGTRLSIL.